This T cell receptor beta chain originates from a study of CD8+ T cells in alopecia areata. The study's findings and limits: Many expanded lesional clones persisted during tofacitinib (in both scalp and blood).

As for treatment: oral pan-JAK inhibitor, 5-10 mg twice daily. The CDR3 consists of 13 residues. The V end was cut by 7 bases, the J end by 3 bases, with 13 bases between. Germline values: CDR1 SQVTM, CDR2 ANQGSEA. This clone was counted a few times. The antigen is not known. TCR sequencing used cDNA made by reverse transcription of extracted RNA. Repertoires were generated with immunoSEQ multiplex PCR, while TCRdb's copy carries only in-frame clones and drops some. This table holds 110,000 or so clones, less than 60% found once. The sample in question was CD4+ T cells sorted from blood, obtained at week 24, from a patient treated with tofacitinib. J is TRBJ2-1 and V is TRBV29-1; D is possibly TRBD2 (5 bases). This TCR derives from a human donor with alopecia areata. In DNA, the CDR3 is TGCAGCGGCCAAGAGGGTCTCTACAATGAGCAGTTCTTC. Protein product: CSGQEGLYNEQFF.